This T cell receptor (beta chain) was retrieved from a study of beta chain features in type 1 diabetes. General observations from the study: When cDNA is sequenced, cells with high TCR expression could be over-represented. It was among patients, rather than healthy donors, that naive, central memory and Treg TCRB repertoires appeared more similar.

Points on this clone: Its antigen is as yet unknown.

Once sorted, every population was more than 98% pure. Every isolated RNA sample was fully reverse transcribed, so sequencing captured expressed TCRB transcripts. Only in-frame clones appear in the TCRdb table, and some are missing; sequencing was by immunoSEQ multiplex PCR. The table includes almost 250,000 clones, roughly an eighth detected once. The CDR3 covers 15 residues. The germline CDR1 and CDR2 sequences are SGHTA and FQGNSA. This clonotype originated in a woman aged 40 to 55 in good health. The sample taken for sequencing was naive CD4+ T cells from blood. The chain is built from TRBV7-2 and TRBJ2-5; D is possibly TRBD1 (7 bases). The J call is doubtful: the DNA matches TRBJ2-7 better. This chain's CDR3 is CASSRGGGAPYEQYF. The CDR3 DNA reads TGTGCCAGCAGCCGCGGAGGGGGCGCTCCCTACGAGCAGTACTTC.